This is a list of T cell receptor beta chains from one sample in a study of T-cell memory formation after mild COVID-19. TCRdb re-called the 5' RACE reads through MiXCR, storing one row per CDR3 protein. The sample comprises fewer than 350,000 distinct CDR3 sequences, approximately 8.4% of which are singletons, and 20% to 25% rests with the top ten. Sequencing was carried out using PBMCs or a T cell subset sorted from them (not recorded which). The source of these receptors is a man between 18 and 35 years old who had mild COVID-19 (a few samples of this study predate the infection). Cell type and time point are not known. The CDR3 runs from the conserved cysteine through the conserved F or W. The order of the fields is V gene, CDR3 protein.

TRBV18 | CASSPSGNWQHF
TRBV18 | CASSRDFLQETQYF
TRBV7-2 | CASSPSVAEQFF
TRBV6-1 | CASSELASYLTDTQYF
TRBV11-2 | CASSLSGQVNTEAFF
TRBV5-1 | CASSLGPQVNSNQPQHF
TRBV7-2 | CASSPSPFAGPPLHF
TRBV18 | CASRQGFPGNTIYF
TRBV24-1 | CATSEPPGQGRSTDTQYF
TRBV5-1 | CASSFRGAGETQYF
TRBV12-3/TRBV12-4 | CASTHTGELFF
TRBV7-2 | CASSSRRGGDETQYF
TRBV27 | CASSFVAGGKDTQYF
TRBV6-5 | CASSPGTRGEQYF